What follows are 12 T cell receptor beta chains derived from one specimen sequenced in a study of blood T cell repertoires in COVID-19. The data were produced by immunoSEQ multiplex PCR, yet TCRdb's version contains in-frame clones alone and is incomplete. The sample holds 200,000 to 250,000 clones, more than 75% seen once. The material sequenced was peripheral blood. Source of these receptors: a human donor in a cohort sampled during active COVID-19.

Concerning this clone: The identical CDR3 is also encoded by other nucleotide sequences in the sample. The rearrangement uses TRBV7-2 and TRBJ1-2, with D maybe TRBD1 (5 bases). V was pared by 0 bases and J by 2 bases, with 7 bases between. CDR3 length: 14 residues. Germline V gene lookup returns CDR1 SGHTA and CDR2 FQGNSA. The CDR3, as DNA: TGTGCCAGCAGCTTAGCCAGGGCGAACTATGGCTACACCTTC. It yields the protein CASSLARANYGYTF.

This chain uses TRBV6-2 or TRBV6-3 with TRBJ2-7; maybe TRBD1 (5 bases). This CDR3 is built from 13 residues. In germline, CDR1 is MNHEY, CDR2 SVGEGT. With 7 bases removed from V and 3 bases from J, the gap between germline ends came to 13 bases. The CDR3 DNA sequence: TGTGCCAGCACCCCGATAGGGGTCTACGAGCAGTACTTC. Translation gives CASTPIGVYEQYF.

The chain joins TRBV10-1 to TRBJ2-7; 9 bases line up with TRBD2. CDR1 is WNHNN and CDR2 is SYGVQD in the germline V gene (reference sequence). This CDR3 has 15 residues. The ends lost 4 bases at V and 3 bases at J; junction bases unmatched: 7. CDR3 bases: TGCGCCAGCAGTGGTGAGCGGGGGGAACTCTACGAGCAGTACTTC. This translates into CASSGERGELYEQYF.

This clone was picked up one time. This chain links TRBV4-3 with TRBJ2-3; TRBD2 matches 8 bases. CDR3 length: 15 residues. Trimming took 1 base from V and 1 from J; bases not matched to a gene: 1. Germline V CDR1 and CDR2: LGHNA, YSLEER. The CDR3 sequence is CASSQAGGGTDTQYF. The CDR3 DNA sequence: TGCGCCAGCAGCCAAGCCGGGGGGGGCACAGATACGCAGTATTTT.

This sequence joins TRBV24-1 and TRBJ2-1, with 7 bases identical to TRBD1. J gave up 5 bases and V 5 bases, and 11 bases lay outside the gene matches. The germline CDR1 and CDR2 sequences are KGHDR and SFDVKD. This CDR3 spans 16 amino acids. CDR3 nucleotides: TGTGCCACCAGTGGGACAGGTCAGGGAATCGACAATGAGCAGTTCTTC. Translation gives CATSGTGQGIDNEQFF.

The rearrangement joins TRBV6-5 to TRBJ2-7, with D maybe TRBD2 (5 bases). The germline gives CDR1 MNHEY, CDR2 SVGAGI. The CDR3 contains 15 residues. V was trimmed by 0 bases and J by 2 bases, leaving 11 bases between them. The CDR3 is CASSYSSLGAYEQYF. The CDR3, as DNA: TGTGCCAGCAGTTACTCGAGTTTGGGAGCCTACGAGCAGTACTTC.

This rearrangement joins TRBV27 to TRBJ2-2; D is uncertain. Germline V lookup: CDR1 MNHEY, CDR2 SMNVEV (reference sequence). CDR3 length equals 16 residues. V was clipped by 3 bases and J by 3 bases, with 14 bases between them. The CDR3 loop reads CASSFSGRFDTGELFF. CDR3 DNA sequence: TGTGCCAGCAGTTTTTCAGGTCGATTCGACACCGGGGAGCTGTTTTTT.

As regards this clone: The sample contains more than one DNA sequence encoding this CDR3. The V and J genes are TRBV18 and TRBJ2-7; TRBD1 agrees at 7 bases. Germline trimming cut 0 bases from V and 2 bases from J; bases unmatched to any gene: 10. Germline V CDR1 and CDR2: KGHSH, LQKENI. This CDR3 has 17 amino acids. CDR3 loop: CASSPPRQGDLPYEQYF. The CDR3, as DNA: TGTGCCAGCTCACCACCGAGGCAGGGGGATCTCCCCTACGAGCAGTACTTC.

This rearrangement joins TRBV6-5 to TRBJ2-1; TRBD1 aligns across 9 bases. The V and J ends lost 10 bases and 5 bases, in that order; junction bases with no gene match: 12. Germline CDR1 MNHEY, CDR2 SVGAGI. The CDR3 extends over 15 amino acids. The CDR3 nucleotides are TGTGCCACCTTCGGAGGACAGGGGTATGACAATGAGCAGTTCTTC. It is translated as CATFGGQGYDNEQFF.

V gene TRBV4-1 combines with J gene TRBJ2-7, with 7 positions matching TRBD1. From germline, CDR1 is MGHRA and CDR2 YSYEKL. Germline trimming cut 4 bases from V and 3 bases from J; bases unmatched to any gene: 3. The CDR3 runs 13 residues. CDR3 sequence reads: CASSPRQGYEQYF. The CDR3 DNA follows: TGCGCCAGCAGCCCGAGACAGGGCTACGAGCAGTACTTC.

The chain combines TRBV10-3 with TRBJ2-3; TRBD2 matches at 11 bases. The CDR3 loop spans 14 amino acids. The V and J ends lost 7 bases and 6 bases, in that order; junction bases with no gene match: 6. Germline V gives CDR1 ENHRY, CDR2 SYGVKD. The CDR3 sequence is CAIKGSGGADTQYF. The CDR3 bases are TGTGCCATCAAGGGTAGCGGGGGGGCTGATACGCAGTATTTT.

This clone appeared a few times. The chain carries TRBV25-1 and TRBJ1-2; no reliable D call. The germline V gene has CDR1 MGHDK and CDR2 SYGVNS. This CDR3 region has 12 residues. Trimming removed 2 bases from V and 8 bases from J, with 9 bases in between. The CDR3 DNA sequence: TGTGCCAGCAGTGAAGGAGGAAGCGGCTACACCTTC. It yields the protein CASSEGGSGYTF.